The rows below give T cell receptor beta chains drawn from one sample of a study of CD8 T cells in Susac syndrome. Via MiXCR, TCRdb re-called the immunoSEQ multiplex PCR reads, giving one row per CDR3 protein. The sample lists a few hundred thousand distinct CDR3 sequences, approximately 95% occurring once. Sequences were obtained from CD4+ T cells from PBMCs. Receptors originate from a human donor with multiple sclerosis. Each CDR3 is given with its conserved first and last residue. The order of the fields is clone size, V gene, J gene, D gene, CDR3 protein, CDR3 DNA. D genes are given only for firm matches. Clone size is not always given. Where it is, it says once, few, many or a class for expanded clones.

clone size: -
V gene: TRBV6-1
J gene: TRBJ1-6
D gene: TRBD1
CDR3 protein: CASRPGQGGFRSPLHF
CDR3 DNA: TGTGCCAGCAGACCCGGACAGGGGGGATTTCGTTCACCCCTCCACTTT

clone size: -
V gene: TRBV2
J gene: TRBJ1-2
D gene: -
CDR3 protein: CASSEGARGNYGYTF
CDR3 DNA: TGTGCCAGCAGTGAAGGTGCTCGGGGGAACTATGGCTACACCTTC

clone size: -
V gene: TRBV9
J gene: TRBJ1-5
D gene: -
CDR3 protein: CASTQVGIINQPQHF
CDR3 DNA: TGTGCCAGCACCCAAGTGGGGATAATCAATCAGCCCCAGCATTTT

clone size: -
V gene: TRBV11-2
J gene: TRBJ1-2
D gene: -
CDR3 protein: CASSFSRDSYGYTF
CDR3 DNA: TGTGCCAGCAGCTTCTCCCGGGATTCTTATGGCTACACCTTC

clone size: -
V gene: TRBV7-2
J gene: TRBJ2-3
D gene: TRBD2
CDR3 protein: CASSLVGRTDTQYF
CDR3 DNA: TGTGCCAGCAGCTTAGTCGGGAGGACAGATACGCAGTATTTT

clone size: -
V gene: TRBV7-8
J gene: TRBJ1-1
D gene: TRBD1
CDR3 protein: CASSLAHRGRNTEAFF
CDR3 DNA: TGTGCCAGCAGCTTAGCACACAGGGGGAGAAACACTGAAGCTTTCTTT

clone size: -
V gene: TRBV28
J gene: TRBJ2-3
D gene: TRBD2
CDR3 protein: CASSSGLAGTTDTQYF
CDR3 DNA: TGTGCCAGCAGTTCCGGACTAGCGGGGACCACAGATACGCAGTATTTT

clone size: -
V gene: TRBV5-6
J gene: TRBJ1-1
D gene: -
CDR3 protein: CASSLDRVNTEAFF
CDR3 DNA: TGTGCCAGCAGCTTGGACAGGGTGAACACTGAAGCTTTCTTT

clone size: -
V gene: TRBV7-8
J gene: TRBJ1-3
D gene: -
CDR3 protein: CASSLGRGPAVSGNTIYF
CDR3 DNA: TGTGCCAGCAGCTTAGGAAGGGGCCCGGCGGTCTCTGGAAACACCATATATTTT

clone size: -
V gene: TRBV12-3/TRBV12-4
J gene: TRBJ2-7
D gene: TRBD1
CDR3 protein: CASSPGDRVPYEQYF
CDR3 DNA: TGTGCCAGCAGTCCCGGGGACAGGGTGCCCTACGAGCAGTACTTC

clone size: -
V gene: TRBV28
J gene: TRBJ2-7
D gene: -
CDR3 protein: CASSPAGAHRYEQYF
CDR3 DNA: TGTGCCAGCAGCCCAGCGGGCGCCCACCGGTACGAGCAGTACTTC

clone size: -
V gene: TRBV6-5
J gene: TRBJ2-7
D gene: -
CDR3 protein: CASSYNKPEQYF
CDR3 DNA: TGTGCCAGCAGTTACAATAAGCCCGAGCAGTACTTC

clone size: -
V gene: TRBV5-1
J gene: TRBJ1-4
D gene: -
CDR3 protein: CASSVARDIHEKLFF
CDR3 DNA: TGCGCCAGCAGCGTAGCGCGGGACATACATGAAAAACTGTTTTTT

clone size: -
V gene: TRBV2
J gene: TRBJ2-7
D gene: TRBD2
CDR3 protein: CASRTSGVYEQYF
CDR3 DNA: TGTGCCAGCAGGACTAGCGGGGTTTACGAGCAGTACTTC

clone size: -
V gene: TRBV20-1
J gene: TRBJ2-3
D gene: -
CDR3 protein: CSARTGSTDTQYF
CDR3 DNA: TGCAGTGCTAGAACCGGGAGCACAGATACGCAGTATTTT

clone size: -
V gene: TRBV14
J gene: TRBJ1-1
D gene: -
CDR3 protein: CASSLTGPYTEAFF
CDR3 DNA: TGTGCCAGCAGCCTAACAGGCCCCTACACTGAAGCTTTCTTT

clone size: -
V gene: TRBV5-1
J gene: TRBJ1-1
D gene: -
CDR3 protein: CASSLFEQERAFF
CDR3 DNA: TGCGCCAGCAGCTTGTTCGAACAGGAAAGAGCTTTCTTT

clone size: -
V gene: TRBV7-2
J gene: TRBJ1-2
D gene: -
CDR3 protein: CASSLEPGTAYGYTF
CDR3 DNA: TGTGCCAGCAGCTTAGAGCCCGGGACGGCCTATGGCTACACCTTC

clone size: -
V gene: TRBV28
J gene: TRBJ2-3
D gene: TRBD1
CDR3 protein: CASSHRGRGTDTQYF
CDR3 DNA: TGTGCCAGCAGTCACAGGGGGCGCGGCACAGATACGCAGTATTTT

clone size: -
V gene: TRBV20-1
J gene: TRBJ1-1
D gene: -
CDR3 protein: CSPKRGADTEAFF
CDR3 DNA: TGCAGCCCGAAAAGGGGGGCTGACACTGAAGCTTTCTTT

clone size: -
V gene: TRBV20-1
J gene: TRBJ2-3
D gene: -
CDR3 protein: CSASTGTQDTDTQYF
CDR3 DNA: TGCAGTGCTAGCACCGGGACCCAAGACACAGATACGCAGTATTTT

clone size: once
V gene: TRBV12-3/TRBV12-4
J gene: TRBJ2-7
D gene: -
CDR3 protein: CASSFRAPSYEQYF
CDR3 DNA: TGTGCCAGCAGTTTTCGGGCCCCTTCCTACGAGCAGTACTTC

clone size: -
V gene: TRBV12-5
J gene: TRBJ2-1
D gene: -
CDR3 protein: CASGEAINEQFF
CDR3 DNA: TGTGCTAGTGGCGAGGCTATCAATGAGCAGTTCTTC

clone size: -
V gene: TRBV10-3
J gene: TRBJ2-3
D gene: -
CDR3 protein: CAIRSGGTDTQYF
CDR3 DNA: TGTGCCATCAGGTCGGGGGGCACAGATACGCAGTATTTT

clone size: -
V gene: TRBV5-4
J gene: TRBJ2-5
D gene: -
CDR3 protein: CASSLEGPSETQYF
CDR3 DNA: TGTGCCAGCAGCTTGGAGGGGCCCTCGGAGACCCAGTACTTC

clone size: -
V gene: TRBV15
J gene: TRBJ2-1
D gene: -
CDR3 protein: CATSRDKATLLYNEQFF
CDR3 DNA: TGTGCCACCAGCAGAGATAAGGCTACCCTCCTTTACAATGAGCAGTTCTTC

clone size: -
V gene: TRBV12-3/TRBV12-4
J gene: TRBJ2-1
D gene: -
CDR3 protein: CASSTGTKQFF
CDR3 DNA: TGTGCCAGCAGTACCGGGACGAAGCAGTTCTTC

clone size: -
V gene: TRBV5-4
J gene: TRBJ2-3
D gene: TRBD2
CDR3 protein: CASRQAGGRADTQYF
CDR3 DNA: TGTGCCAGCCGACAAGCGGGGGGGCGCGCAGATACGCAGTATTTT

clone size: -
V gene: TRBV29-1
J gene: TRBJ1-4
D gene: -
CDR3 protein: CSIRTGWNEKLFF
CDR3 DNA: TGCAGCATCCGAACAGGGTGGAATGAAAAACTGTTTTTT

clone size: -
V gene: TRBV28
J gene: TRBJ2-5
D gene: -
CDR3 protein: CASSSLRQLNQETQYF
CDR3 DNA: TGTGCCAGCAGTTCCCTCCGACAGCTCAACCAAGAGACCCAGTACTTC

clone size: -
V gene: TRBV6-1
J gene: TRBJ2-4
D gene: -
CDR3 protein: CASDPGAGLAKNIQYF
CDR3 DNA: TGTGCCAGCGATCCTGGGGCGGGCTTAGCCAAAAACATTCAGTACTTC

clone size: -
V gene: TRBV12-5
J gene: TRBJ1-2
D gene: -
CDR3 protein: CASAGRAYGYTF
CDR3 DNA: TGTGCTAGTGCCGGTAGGGCCTATGGCTACACCTTC

clone size: -
V gene: TRBV20-1
J gene: TRBJ2-5
D gene: TRBD2
CDR3 protein: CSASLPREGGETQYF
CDR3 DNA: TGCAGTGCTAGTCTTCCGCGGGAGGGGGGGGAGACCCAGTACTTC

clone size: -
V gene: TRBV20-1
J gene: TRBJ1-5
D gene: -
CDR3 protein: CSANHLQANQPQHF
CDR3 DNA: TGCAGTGCTAACCACCTACAGGCCAATCAGCCCCAGCATTTT

clone size: -
V gene: TRBV4-1
J gene: TRBJ1-4
D gene: TRBD1
CDR3 protein: CASSQAGTGLNEKLFF
CDR3 DNA: TGCGCCAGCAGCCAAGCAGGGACAGGGCTTAATGAAAAACTGTTTTTT

clone size: -
V gene: TRBV29-1
J gene: TRBJ1-2
D gene: -
CDR3 protein: CSLPGQLGYTF
CDR3 DNA: TGCAGCCTACCCGGACAGTTAGGCTACACCTTC

clone size: -
V gene: TRBV12-3/TRBV12-4
J gene: TRBJ2-3
D gene: TRBD1
CDR3 protein: CASRGQGTDTQYF
CDR3 DNA: TGTGCCAGCAGGGGACAGGGGACAGATACGCAGTATTTT

clone size: -
V gene: TRBV5-1
J gene: TRBJ2-2
D gene: TRBD1
CDR3 protein: CASSENRQGTGELFF
CDR3 DNA: TGCGCCAGCAGCGAAAATAGACAGGGGACCGGGGAGCTGTTTTTT

clone size: -
V gene: TRBV29-1
J gene: TRBJ1-3
D gene: -
CDR3 protein: CSVMVSSGNTIYF
CDR3 DNA: TGCAGCGTTATGGTGAGCTCTGGAAACACCATATATTTT